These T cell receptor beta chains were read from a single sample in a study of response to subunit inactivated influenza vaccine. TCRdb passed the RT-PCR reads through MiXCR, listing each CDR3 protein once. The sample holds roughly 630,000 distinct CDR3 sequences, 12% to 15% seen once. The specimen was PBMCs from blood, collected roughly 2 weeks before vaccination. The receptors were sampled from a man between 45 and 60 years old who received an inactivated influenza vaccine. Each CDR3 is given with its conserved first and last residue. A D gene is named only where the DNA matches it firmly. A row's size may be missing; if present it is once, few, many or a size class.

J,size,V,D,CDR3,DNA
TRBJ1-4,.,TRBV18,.,CASSPPGPSVKLFF,TGTGCCAGCTCACCACCGGGACCGTCCGTAAAACTGTTTTTT
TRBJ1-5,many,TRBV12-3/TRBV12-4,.,CASSLSPGSGPQHF,TGTGCCAGCAGTTTATCCCCGGGGTCGGGGCCCCAGCATTTT
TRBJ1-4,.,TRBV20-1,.,CSARAGTFNEKLFF,TGCAGTGCTCGAGCCGGGACATTTAATGAAAAACTGTTTTTT
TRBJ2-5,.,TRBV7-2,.,CASSLVGSYQETEYF,TGTGCCAGCAGCTTAGTAGGCAGTTACCAAGAGACCGAGTACTTC
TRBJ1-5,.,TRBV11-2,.,CASSLDSPSHNNQPQHF,TGTGCCAGCAGCTTAGATTCGCCTTCCCACAACAATCAGCCCCAGCATTTT
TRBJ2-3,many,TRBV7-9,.,CASSLVSAFGDTQYF,TGTGCCAGCAGCTTAGTGTCAGCCTTCGGGGATACGCAGTATTTT
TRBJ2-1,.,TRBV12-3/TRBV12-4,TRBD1,CASTLTGVENLEQFF,TGTGCCAGCACCTTGACAGGGGTCGAGAATCTTGAGCAGTTCTTC
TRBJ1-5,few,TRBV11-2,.,CASSLGSGTHSQHF,TGTGCCAGCAGCTTAGGTTCAGGGACCCATTCCCAGCATTTT
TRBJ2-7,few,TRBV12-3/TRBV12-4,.,CASTPDRNTYEQYF,TGTGCCAGCACCCCCGACAGGAATACCTACGAGCAGTACTTC
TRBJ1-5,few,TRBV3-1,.,CASSHSGRGQPQHF,TGTGCCAGCAGCCACTCTGGTCGGGGTCAGCCCCAGCATTTT
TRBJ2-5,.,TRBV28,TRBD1,CASVRDRGYQETQYF,TGTGCCAGCGTGCGGGACAGGGGGTACCAAGAGACCCAGTACTTC
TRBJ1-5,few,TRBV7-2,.,CASSPYPGAANQPQHF,TGTGCCAGCAGCCCGTACCCAGGGGCGGCGAATCAGCCCCAGCATTTT
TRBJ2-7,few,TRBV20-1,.,CSARGPEGTPEQYF,TGCAGTGCTAGAGGCCCTGAAGGGACCCCCGAGCAGTACTTC
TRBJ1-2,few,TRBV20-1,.,CSARVAGNYGYTF,TGCAGTGCTAGAGTAGCGGGAAACTATGGCTACACCTTC
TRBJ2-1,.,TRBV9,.,CASSVEGRRDNEQFF,TGTGCCAGCAGCGTAGAGGGGCGGCGAGACAATGAGCAGTTCTTC
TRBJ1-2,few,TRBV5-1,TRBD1,CASSASWGTGNYGYTF,TGCGCCAGCAGCGCCAGTTGGGGGACAGGGAACTATGGCTACACCTTC
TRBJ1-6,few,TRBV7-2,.,CASSATGVGSPLHF,TGTGCCAGCAGCGCGACAGGAGTTGGTTCACCCCTCCACTTT